The TCR beta chain described here comes from a study of tumor-infiltrating lymphocytes in oesophageal squamous cell carcinoma. TCRdb processed the PCR reads anew with MiXCR; each CDR3 protein has one entry. This table has thousands of distinct CDR3 sequences, around 16% appearing once. Sample share makes this clonotype medium-sized (0.01 to 0.1%). The CDR3 totals 13 residues. V lost 4 bases and J lost 0, with 7 bases in between. This TCR was recovered from a male donor with esophageal squamous cell carcinoma. Material: blood. This chain joins TRBV12-3 or TRBV12-4 and TRBJ2-7, with D uncertain. The CDR3 is CASSYHSSYEQYF. CDR3 DNA sequence: TGTGCCAGCAGTTATCACAGCTCCTACGAGCAGTACTTC.